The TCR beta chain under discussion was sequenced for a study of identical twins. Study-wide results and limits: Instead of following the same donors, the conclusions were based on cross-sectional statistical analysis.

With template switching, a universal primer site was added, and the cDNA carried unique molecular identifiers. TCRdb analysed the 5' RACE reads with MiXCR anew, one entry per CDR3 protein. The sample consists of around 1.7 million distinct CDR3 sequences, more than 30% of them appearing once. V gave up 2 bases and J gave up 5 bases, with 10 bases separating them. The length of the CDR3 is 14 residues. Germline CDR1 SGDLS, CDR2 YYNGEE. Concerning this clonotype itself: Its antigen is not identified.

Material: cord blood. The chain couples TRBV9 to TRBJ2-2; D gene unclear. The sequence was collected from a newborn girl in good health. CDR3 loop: CASSVPSGTGELFF. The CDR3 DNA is TGTGCCAGCAGCGTCCCCTCCGGGACCGGGGAGCTGTTTTTT.